This TCR beta chain was profiled in a study of blood T cell repertoires in COVID-19. V was clipped by 5 bases and J by 6 bases; unmatched bases: 1. Germline CDR1 reads MNHEY; CDR2 reads SMNVEV (reference sequence). This CDR3 region has 13 residues. Clones were sequenced by immunoSEQ multiplex PCR, and TCRdb holds only the in-frame ones, with some missing. The sample records about 43,000 clones, 80% to 90% being singletons. The origin of this receptor is a man in his sixties with active COVID-19. This chain joins TRBV27 and TRBJ2-1; 10 nucleotides agree with TRBD2. Sequencing used peripheral blood. The CDR3 sequence is CASSRTSGNEQFF. The CDR3 nucleotides read TGTGCCAGCAGTCGGACTAGCGGCAATGAGCAGTTCTTC.